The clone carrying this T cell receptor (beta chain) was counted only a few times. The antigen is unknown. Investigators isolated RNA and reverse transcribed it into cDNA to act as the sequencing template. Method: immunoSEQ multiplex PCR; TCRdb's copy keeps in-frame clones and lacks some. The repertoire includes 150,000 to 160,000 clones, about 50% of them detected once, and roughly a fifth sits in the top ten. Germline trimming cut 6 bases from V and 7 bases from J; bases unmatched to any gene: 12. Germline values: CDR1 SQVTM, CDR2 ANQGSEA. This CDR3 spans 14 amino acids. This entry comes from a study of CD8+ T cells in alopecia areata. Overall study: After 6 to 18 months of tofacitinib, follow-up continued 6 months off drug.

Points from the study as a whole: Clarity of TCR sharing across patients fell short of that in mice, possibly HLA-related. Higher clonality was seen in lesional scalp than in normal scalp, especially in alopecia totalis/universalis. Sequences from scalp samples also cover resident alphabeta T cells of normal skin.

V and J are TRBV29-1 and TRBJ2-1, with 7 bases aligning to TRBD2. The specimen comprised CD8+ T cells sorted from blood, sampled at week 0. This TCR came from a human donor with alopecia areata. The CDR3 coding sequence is TGCAGCGTCCAAGACTGGGAGGGTGTGAATGAGCAGTTCTTC. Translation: CSVQDWEGVNEQFF.